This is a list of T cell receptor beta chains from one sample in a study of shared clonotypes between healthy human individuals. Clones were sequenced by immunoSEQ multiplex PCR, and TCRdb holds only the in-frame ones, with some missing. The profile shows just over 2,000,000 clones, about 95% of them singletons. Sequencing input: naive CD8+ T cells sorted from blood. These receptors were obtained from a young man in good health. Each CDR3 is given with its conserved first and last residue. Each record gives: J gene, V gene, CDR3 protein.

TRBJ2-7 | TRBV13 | CASSLRDQYEQYF
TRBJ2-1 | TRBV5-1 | CASSAFSEGGNEQFF
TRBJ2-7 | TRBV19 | CASSIVASGTDEQYF
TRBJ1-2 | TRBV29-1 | CSVVDNYGYTF
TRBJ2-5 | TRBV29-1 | CSSYPGGTETQYF
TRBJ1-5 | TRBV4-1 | CASSQGTGNQPQHF
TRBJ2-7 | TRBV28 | CASSYLTGTQTEQYF
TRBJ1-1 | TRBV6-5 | CASSYSGGVNTEAFF
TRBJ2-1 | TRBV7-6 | CASSPGQVSSYNEQFF
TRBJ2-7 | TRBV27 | CASSETGTYYEQYF